Described below is a single TCR beta chain sequence and its context. What it recognizes is unknown. This specimen comes from a study of stem cell transplantation in POMP-related autoinflammatory disease. About the study: CD8+ T cells were low and CD4+ cells naive-skewed before transplant.

The CDR3 consists of 13 residues. The germline V and J ends were trimmed by 2 bases and 6 bases, with 10 bases remaining between them. The germline V gene encodes CDR1 MNHNS and CDR2 SASEGT. Whole-study results and caveats: Across all analyzed T-cell subsets, patients with PRAID tended toward reduced diversity and increased clonality.

TCRdb's table, derived via immunoSEQ multiplex PCR, lists solely in-frame clones and lacks some. Here the sample spans 25,000 to 30,000 clones, 82% being singletons. PRAID featured immunodeficiency plus autoinflammation. The TCR was taken from a human donor with POMP-related autoinflammation and immune dysregulation (PRAID). This chain links TRBV6-1 with TRBJ1-1; D unresolved. Sequencing used CD4+ T cells from PBMCs, obtained before stem cell transplantation. CDR3 DNA sequence: TGTGCCAGCAGTGAAAGAGAATTGGCTGAAGCTTTCTTT. Its translation: CASSERELAEAFF.